This TCR beta chain was identified in a study of cytomegalovirus exposure and HLA in healthy donors. PCR employed 60 Vbeta and 13 Jbeta primers. TCRdb's copy holds only in-frame clones and misses some; the assay was immunoSEQ multiplex PCR. The sample table sets out about 79,000 clones. This CDR3 has 16 residues. After removal of 4 bases from V and 3 bases from J, the junction contained 6 bases not matched to a gene. CDR1 and CDR2 from the germline V gene are SGDLS and YYNGEE. The gene calls are TRBV9 and TRBJ2-3, with 12 bases lining up with TRBD2. The receptor's source is a man aged 30 to 39 in good health and CMV-seronegative. Source material: PBMCs. The CDR3 coding sequence is TGTGCCAGCAGCCGGGCTAGCGGGGGGGAAACAGATACGCAGTATTTT. Translating gives CASSRASGGETDTQYF.